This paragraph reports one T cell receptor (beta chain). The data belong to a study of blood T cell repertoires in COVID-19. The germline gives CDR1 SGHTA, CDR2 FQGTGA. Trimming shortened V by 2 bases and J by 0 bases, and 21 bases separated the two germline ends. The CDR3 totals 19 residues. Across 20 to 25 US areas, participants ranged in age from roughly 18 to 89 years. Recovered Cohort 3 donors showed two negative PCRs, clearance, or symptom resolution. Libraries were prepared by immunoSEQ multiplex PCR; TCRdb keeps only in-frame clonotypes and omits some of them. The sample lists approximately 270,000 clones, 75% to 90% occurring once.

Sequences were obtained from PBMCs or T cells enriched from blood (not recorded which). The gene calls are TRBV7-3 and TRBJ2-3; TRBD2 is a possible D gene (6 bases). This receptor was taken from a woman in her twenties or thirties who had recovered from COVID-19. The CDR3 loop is CASSLYPTGGTHSTDTQYF. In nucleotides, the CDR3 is TGTGCCAGCAGCTTATACCCCACCGGCGGGACCCATAGCACAGATACGCAGTATTTT.